This T cell receptor beta chain was obtained from a study of shared clonotypes between healthy human individuals (dated by TCRdb to about 2020). For the study in its entirety: The cohort comprised a couple of women and a few men aged 18 to 49 years. Per donor, three plates each were used for CD4 naive and CD4 memory, two for CD8 naive, and one for CD8 memory. Blood TCR repertoires of about 5 healthy adults were deeply sequenced to estimate repertoire size and the extent of clonotype sharing between individuals. To increase sequencing depth and limit assay-specific biases, TCR repertoire library preparation and sequencing were carried out by different laboratories using diverse techniques. Each donor's leukapheresis produced roughly between about 0.8 and 10 billion PBMCs.

TCR CDR3 regions were amplified from genomic DNA by multiplex PCR using the deep immunoSEQ assay. Genomic DNA extracted from each cell subset was distributed evenly over all wells of several immunoSEQ 96-well plates, and each plate served as one replicate. Each replicate PCR for sorted subsets received roughly 0.2 ug genomic DNA, equal to around 32,000 T cell genomes. The purified libraries were quantified using a Qubit 3.0 fluorometer, sized with a Bioanalyzer 2100, and then quantified again using the KAPA Library Quantification kit. Each immunoSEQ 96-well plate was sequenced on its own single-read 150-cycle Illumina NextSeq 550 flow cell. As for the original processing: Because only junctional sequences without quality scores were contained in the immunoSEQ output, filtering matching that applied to full-length reads could not be performed. Sequences were annotated with PyIR, a Python wrapper for IgBLAST v1.9, using IMGT germline references to assign V/J genes and CDR3. Reads were filtered out if the reads had weak V/J assignments (E-value above 1e-6), no CDR3, stop codons, out-of-frame junctions, or ambiguous translated residues. V3J clonotypes were defined as sequences sharing the same inferred V gene, J gene, and CDR3 amino acid sequence. Percentage overlap between repertoires was calculated by dividing the number of shared unique clonotypes by the size of the smaller repertoire. RTK rarefaction, the Chao1 estimator, and Recon v2.1 estimates of unobserved clonotypes were used to assess repertoire richness. Generation probabilities for all TCRbeta clonotypes obtained by the gDNA method from a handful of donors were computed using OLGA. TCRdb retrieved this table from immuneACCESS and kept in-frame rearrangements only. Not all clones are present; in checked studies, unresolved V genes account for under half, and no reason is known for the remainder. The DNA was the basis for D and trimming; V, J and clone size are from that table. For this sample the table gives a few hundred thousand clones, of which about nine tenths were detected only once. The top ten clones comprise around 15% of the sample.

The donors were healthy, HIV-negative adults who had no recently reported acute infections or vaccinations. All donors were Caucasian adults living in Nashville, Tennessee, USA. The CD8 memory samples were a combination of magnetically selected CD45RO+ cells and CCR7-negative CD45RA+ effector memory (TemRA) cells. Blood was collected by leukapheresis, and PBMCs were isolated by Ficoll-Histopaque density gradient centrifugation and then cryopreserved in liquid nitrogen vapor phase. Analytical flow cytometry was used to check the purity and quantity of every magnetically sorted T cell population. Each sorted fraction had its genomic DNA isolated and then quantified by UV absorbance on a Nanodrop 2000c. Broad study findings and their caveats: Estimated clonotype richness was generally larger for naive than for memory subsets. Clonotypes shared by all four sorted-subset donors showed higher generation probabilities than non-shared clonotypes. Sampling was restricted to blood, and TCR repertoires in tissue are likely to differ from TCR repertoires in blood. Because the study included only a small number of donors, the genetic and exposure-history diversity represented was limited. Pairwise subsampling led to the expectation that sequencing depth would affect the degree of clonotype sharing among donors. When a handful of donors were compared, the shared fraction of clonotypes was around 5% for naive CD4, 3.5% to 4% for naive CD8, 2.3% for memory CD4, and 0.4% for memory CD8. Rarefaction of sorted-subset datasets indicated incomplete sequencing despite the large sequencing depth.

Worth noting for this clone: Its antigen is not yet known. Base-call qualities are not available, and no considerably larger clone is one nucleotide away.

Including cysteine and phenylalanine, the CDR3 has 15 amino acids. The CDR3 DNA has 45 bases and is translated from base 1. CDR1 and CDR2, per the germline V gene, are MNHNS and SASEGT. V is shortened by 0 bases, J by 0 bases, and the region joining them spans 9 bases. The sample taken for sequencing was memory CD8+ T cells sorted from blood. This specimen's cell subset or site label, per the study, means: CD45RO+ cells pooled with CCR7-negative TemRA cells. The source of this sequence is a man between 18 and 29 years old in good health. This receptor chain uses TRBV6-1 and TRBJ2-7; the D segment could be TRBD2, given 6 matching bases. For the CDR3, the sequence is CASSEAHGSSYEQYF. The DNA sequence follows: TGTGCCAGCAGTGAAGCACACGGGAGCTCCTACGAGCAGTACTTC.